The 11 T cell receptor beta chains below were found in one sample sequenced in a study of CD8+CD57+ T cells in acquired aplastic anemia. Flow cytometry had shown expanded CD8+CD57+ cells in the patients chosen for sequencing. Genomic DNA acted as the template from which TCR beta VDJ combination and CDR3 sequence profiling were carried out. TCRdb redid the calling of the reads with MiXCR, one entry per CDR3 protein. The sample has about half a million distinct CDR3 sequences, 25% to 40% seen once. Material: sorted CD4+, CD8+, or CD8+CD57+ T cells (not recorded which) from PBMCs. The source is a human donor with aplastic anemia.

On this clonotype: This could be a read error, since a much larger clone is one nucleotide away. The rearrangement joins TRBV10-2 to TRBJ1-1; D might be TRBD1 (5 bases). The CDR3 extends over 13 amino acids. Germline CDR1 and CDR2: WSHSY and SAAADI. V was clipped by 10 bases and J by 1 base, with 13 bases between them. The CDR3 DNA follows: TGCGCCAACAGCCCAGGGCCGAACACTGAAGCTTTCTTT. This codes for CANSPGPNTEAFF.

This clonotype was counted at least ten times. The chain recombines TRBV12-3 or TRBV12-4 with TRBJ1-6, with 7 nucleotides matching TRBD1. V lost 3 bases, J lost 11 bases, and 7 bases stayed unmatched. CDR3 length: 14 amino acids. The CDR3 here is CASSLDNRGPPLHF. CDR3 DNA sequence: TGTGCCAGCAGTTTGGATAACAGGGGACCACCCCTCCACTTT.

This clonotype showed up many times. This rearrangement joins TRBV15 to TRBJ2-7, with unresolved D. Looked up from germline, CDR1 is LNHNV and CDR2 is YYDKDF (reference sequence). V was shortened by 0 bases and J by 6 bases, with 9 bases between the two germline ends. The CDR3 covers 13 residues. CDR3 sequence: CATSRDVGLEQYF. The CDR3 nucleotides are TGTGCCACCAGCAGAGATGTCGGGCTCGAGCAGTACTTC.

This rearrangement joins TRBV30 to TRBJ2-7; D tentatively fits TRBD1 or TRBD2 (5 bases each). Trimming removed 0 bases at V and 4 bases at J, with 19 bases between. This CDR3 spans 16 amino acids. Germline CDR1 is GTSNPN and CDR2 is SVGIG (reference sequence). CDR3: CAWSVRGRLTGYEQYF. The CDR3 DNA sequence: TGTGCCTGGAGTGTACGGGGCCGCCTCACGGGTTACGAGCAGTACTTC. Looking up the rest from reference TRBV30 and TRBJ2-7 gives the full variable domain: SQTIHQWPATLVQPVGSPLSLECTVEGTSNPNLYWYRQAAGRGLQLLFYSVGIGQISSEVPQNLSASRPQDRQFILSSKKLLLSDSGFYLCAWSVRGRLTGYEQYFGPGTRLTVT.

There are many counts of this clonotype. The V call is TRBV5-6, the J call TRBJ1-6; possibly TRBD1 for D (5 bases). The ends were cut back, 2 bases at V and 8 bases at J, with 11 bases in the middle. The CDR3 consists of 14 residues. Germline V lookup: CDR1 SGHDT, CDR2 YYEEEE. The CDR3: CASSFSGRDSPLHF. The DNA for the CDR3 is TGTGCCAGCAGCTTTTCAGGGAGGGATTCACCCCTCCACTTT. The variable domain in full, with the rest retrieved from reference TRBV5-6 and TRBJ1-6, is DAGVTQSPTHLIKTRGQQVTLRCSPKSGHDTVSWYQQALGQGPQFIFQYYEEEERQRGNFPDRFSGHQFPNYSSELNVNALLLGDSALYLCASSFSGRDSPLHFGNGTRLTVT.

This clonotype was observed a handful of times. The chain links TRBV12-5 to TRBJ2-7; 11 nucleotides match TRBD2. From germline, CDR1 is LGHNT and CDR2 FRNRAP. V gave up 0 bases and J gave up 0 bases; unmatched junction bases: 4. This CDR3 comprises 17 residues. The CDR3 bases are TGTGCTAGTGGTTTGGTCCTAGCGGGGGGATACTCCTACGAGCAGTACTTC. Its protein is CASGLVLAGGYSYEQYF.

This clonotype has ten or more counts. The chain joins TRBV25-1 to TRBJ2-7; 9 nucleotides match TRBD1. The V gene end was trimmed by 3 bases and the J gene end by 3 bases; junction bases not matched to a gene: 12. Looked up from germline, CDR1 is MGHDK and CDR2 is SYGVNS. The CDR3 runs to 17 residues. In DNA, the CDR3 is TGTGCCAGCAGTGACCCGCCCGGACAGGGGAAAGACTACGAGCAGTACTTC. Encoded protein: CASSDPPGQGKDYEQYF.

To note about this clonotype: This is likely a read error, given that the CDR3 carries no conserved phenylalanine or tryptophan at its end. The chain couples TRBV20-1 to TRBJ2-1; TRBD2 matches at 8 bases. The V segment lost 1 base and the J segment 4 bases; nucleotides outside the gene matches: 9. This CDR3 has 16 amino acids. Germline V gene data show CDR1 as DFQATT and CDR2 as SNEGSKA (reference sequence). In DNA, the CDR3 is TGCAGTGCTAGAGGGAGGGAAGCGGGAGTGTACAATGAGCAGTTCCTC. Residues: CSARGREAGVYNEQFL.

This chain connects TRBV2 to TRBJ2-5; the D gene is possibly TRBD2 (6 bases). The length of the CDR3 is 13 residues. V was pared by 4 bases and J by 5 bases, with 11 bases between. CDR1 and CDR2 from the germline V gene are SNHLY and FYNNEI. CDR3 DNA: TGTGCCAGCAGTGGGGACTTTAGGGAGACCCAGTACTTC. Translated: CASSGDFRETQYF.

This clonotype was counted at least ten times. V gene TRBV19 combines with J gene TRBJ1-2, with a weak D call TRBD1 (6 bases). CDR1 is LNHDA and CDR2 is SQIVND in the germline V gene (reference sequence). The CDR3 length is 13 residues. Trimming took off 7 bases at V and 2 bases at J, with 11 bases between the two ends. This CDR3 reads CASNRGQNYGYTF. The DNA for the CDR3 is TGTGCCAGTAACCGAGGACAGAACTATGGCTACACCTTC.

This clonotype came up many times. The CDR3 loop is CASHGRWSYNEQFF. The CDR3 nucleotides read TGTGCCAGTCATGGTAGGTGGTCCTACAATGAGCAGTTCTTC. The chain recombines TRBV11-2 with TRBJ2-1, with unresolved D. The ends were cut back, 9 bases at V and 1 base at J, with 13 bases in the middle. Germline V lookup: CDR1 SGHAT, CDR2 FQNNGV. This CDR3 region has 14 residues.